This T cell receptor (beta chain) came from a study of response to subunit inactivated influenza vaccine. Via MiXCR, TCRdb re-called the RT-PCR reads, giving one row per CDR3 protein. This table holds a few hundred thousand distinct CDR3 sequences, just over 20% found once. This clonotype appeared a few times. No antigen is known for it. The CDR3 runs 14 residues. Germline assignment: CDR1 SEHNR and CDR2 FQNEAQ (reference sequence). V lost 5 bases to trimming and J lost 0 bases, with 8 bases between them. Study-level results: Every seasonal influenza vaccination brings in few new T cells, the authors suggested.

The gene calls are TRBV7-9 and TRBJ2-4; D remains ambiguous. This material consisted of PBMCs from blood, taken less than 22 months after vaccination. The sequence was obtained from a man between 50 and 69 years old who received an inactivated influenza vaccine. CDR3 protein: CASSPVVAKNIQYF. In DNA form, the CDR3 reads TGTGCCAGCAGCCCCGTAGTAGCCAAAAACATTCAGTACTTC. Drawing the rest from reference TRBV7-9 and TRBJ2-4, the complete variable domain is DTGVSQNPRHKITKRGQNVTFRCDPISEHNRLYWYRQTLGQGPEFLTYFQNEAQLEKSRLLSDRFSAERPKGSFSTLEIQRTEQGDSAMYLCASSPVVAKNIQYFGAGTRLSVL.